One sample yielded the 24 T cell receptor beta chains listed below, sequenced in a study of T cells in Graves' hyperthyroidism and ophthalmopathy. The investigators amplified TCR beta CDR3 regions from RNA transcripts. The HTBI set primed first-round TCR CDR3 RT-PCR. Each CDR3 protein is one row after TCRdb ran MiXCR on the multiplex PCR reads. The table includes 400,000 to 550,000 distinct CDR3 sequences, about an eighth detected once. Sequencing input: blood. The receptors stem from a woman aged 18-29 years with Graves' hyperthyroidism.

This clonotype was seen only a few times. The chain uses TRBV5-6 and TRBJ2-1, with a weak D call TRBD2 (6 bases). CDR1 and CDR2 (germline): SGHDT, YYEEEE. V was cut by 5 bases and J by 6 bases, with 15 bases left in between. This CDR3 comprises 14 residues. The CDR3 reads CASRIAGTPNEQFF. CDR3 bases: TGTGCCAGCAGGATTGCCGGGACTCCCAATGAGCAGTTCTTC.

This clonotype appeared many times. The chain is built from TRBV12-3 or TRBV12-4 and TRBJ1-1, with D unclear. The V gene lost 3 bases and the J gene lost 5 bases, with 7 bases spanning the gap. This CDR3 comprises 12 residues. As DNA, the CDR3 is TGTGCCAGCAGTTTTGGGATAACTGAAGCTTTCTTT. It yields the protein CASSFGITEAFF.

This clonotype has a handful of counts. The rearrangement uses TRBV20-1 and TRBJ2-5; 12 positions agree with TRBD2. The CDR3 runs 14 residues. CDR1 DFQATT and CDR2 SNEGSKA come from the germline V gene (reference sequence). The V gene end was trimmed by 5 bases and the J gene end by 5 bases; junction bases not matched to a gene: 6. The CDR3 DNA is TGCAGTGCTTCTCGGACTAGCGGGACCGAGACCCAGTACTTC. Protein product: CSASRTSGTETQYF.

This clonotype was recorded a few times. This chain uses TRBV4-2 with TRBJ2-7; 7 bases are shared with TRBD2. The J segment lost 6 bases and the V segment lost 0 bases, leaving 2 bases of the junction unmatched. The germline V gene has CDR1 LGHNA and CDR2 YNFKEQ. CDR3 length equals 13 residues. CDR3 residues: CASSQDREGEQYF. As DNA, the CDR3 is TGTGCCAGCAGCCAAGACAGGGAGGGCGAGCAGTACTTC.

This clonotype showed up just a few times. Possible read error: a much larger clone is one base away. This chain connects TRBV11-3 to TRBJ2-5, with D maybe TRBD2 (5 bases). Germline assignment: CDR1 SGHNT and CDR2 YENEEA. Trimming took off 3 bases at V and 4 bases at J, with 15 bases between the two ends. This CDR3 is built from 15 residues. This CDR3 reads CASSLGGRGGETQYF. CDR3 in DNA: TGTGCCAGCAGCTTGGGTGGGAGAGGAGGAGAGACCCAGTACTTC.

Many counts were recorded for this clonotype. This chain connects TRBV6-5 to TRBJ2-7; no firm D call. V was clipped by 0 bases and J by 2 bases, with 8 bases between them. Germline loops: CDR1 MNHEY, CDR2 SVGAGI. There are 14 residues in the CDR3. CDR3 residues: CASSYSYGAYEQYV. The CDR3 DNA is TGTGCCAGCAGTTACTCGTACGGAGCCTACGAGCAGTACGTC.

This clonotype was recorded a few times. This sequence joins TRBV12-5 and TRBJ1-3; D is unclear. Trimming stripped 0 bases from V and 0 bases from J, with 18 bases between. CDR1 is LGHNT, CDR2 FRNRAP, per germline. This CDR3 is 19 amino acids long. The CDR3 loop reads CASGLVRVLLPVSGNTIYF. In DNA form, the CDR3 reads TGTGCTAGTGGTTTGGTTCGAGTACTTCTGCCGGTCTCTGGAAACACCATATATTTT.

Ten or more counts support this clonotype. The chain combines TRBV5-1 with TRBJ2-4, with 7 positions matching TRBD2. The junction had 8 bases not matched to a gene; V was cut back by 2 bases and J by 3 bases. Germline V gene sequence: CDR1 SGHRS, CDR2 YFSETQ. The CDR3 sequence is 16 residues long. The CDR3 sequence is CASSFRASGDKNIQYF. The CDR3 nucleotides read TGCGCCAGCAGCTTTAGGGCTAGCGGCGACAAAAACATTCAGTACTTC.

This clonotype was seen repeatedly, ten times or more. V usage is TRBV7-6 and J usage is TRBJ2-1; TRBD2 aligns across 7 bases. CDR1 is SGHVS and CDR2 is FNYEAQ in the germline V gene. This CDR3 comprises 17 residues. Germline trimming cut 1 base from V and 0 bases from J; bases unmatched to any gene: 6. CDR3: CASSLEGRERSYNEQFF. For the CDR3, the DNA is TGTGCCAGCAGCTTAGAGGGGCGGGAGCGCTCCTACAATGAGCAGTTCTTC. The entire variable domain, with the rest obtained from reference TRBV7-6 and TRBJ2-1, is as follows: GAGVSQSPRYKVTKRGQDVALRCDPISGHVSLYWYRQALGQGPEFLTYFNYEAQQDKSGLPNDRFSAERPEGSISTLTIQRTEQRDSAMYRCASSLEGRERSYNEQFFGPGTRLTVL.

This clonotype was picked up many times. The rearrangement links TRBV5-1 to TRBJ2-5, with 12 bases that match TRBD2. J was trimmed by 2 bases and V by 4 bases; bases with no gene match: 6. Germline assignment: CDR1 SGHRS and CDR2 YFSETQ. The CDR3 length is 16 residues. CDR3 loop: CASSPAGTSGQETQYF. The CDR3 DNA sequence: TGCGCCAGCAGCCCAGCCGGGACTAGCGGGCAAGAGACCCAGTACTTC.

The chain uses TRBV20-1 and TRBJ2-1; D might be TRBD1 or TRBD2, each matching 6 bases. V shed 6 bases and J shed 13 bases, with 19 bases lying between them. Germline assignment: CDR1 DFQATT and CDR2 SNEGSKA (reference sequence). The CDR3 sequence is 12 residues long. The CDR3 DNA sequence: TGCAGTGCGGAGAGGGAGGTAGGGGGTCAGTTCTTC. Translating gives CSAEREVGGQFF.

This clonotype was picked up many times. The chain joins TRBV10-3 to TRBJ2-7, with D possibly matching TRBD2 (5 bases). V gave up 3 bases and J gave up 0 bases, with 12 bases separating them. Germline values: CDR1 ENHRY, CDR2 SYGVKD. The CDR3 extends over 15 amino acids. CDR3 DNA sequence: TGTGCCATCAGTGATTCAGGTAGCGCCTCCTACGAGCAGTACGTC. This translates into CAISDSGSASYEQYV.

This clonotype was seen ten or more times. DNA of the CDR3: TGTGCCAGCACCCCCAGTCGGGGGCACTATGGCTACACCTTC. Translated: CASTPSRGHYGYTF. The genes are TRBV12-3 or TRBV12-4 and TRBJ1-2; the D gene is possibly TRBD1 (6 bases). This CDR3 comprises 14 residues. Trimming took off 7 bases at V and 3 bases at J, with 15 bases between the two ends.

V gene TRBV28 combines with J gene TRBJ1-6; 7 bases align to TRBD1. V lost 2 bases, J lost 11 bases, and 9 bases stayed unmatched. The germline V gene encodes CDR1 MDHEN and CDR2 SYDVKM. The CDR3 contains 15 residues. The CDR3, as DNA: TGTGCCAGCAGTTTAACGGGCAGGGGGTTCGCACCCCTCCACTTT. It specifies CASSLTGRGFAPLHF.

Note on this clonotype: A clone one base away is much larger, so this may be a read error. The CDR3 DNA reads as TGTGCCAGCCAACTTTCGGGGCTCAATGAGCAGTTCTTC. Its protein product is CASQLSGLNEQFF. V and J are TRBV7-9 and TRBJ2-1; the D call may be TRBD1 or TRBD2 (5 bases each). Trimming shortened V by 8 bases and J by 6 bases, and 14 bases separated the two germline ends. The CDR3 sequence is 13 residues long. The germline gives CDR1 SEHNR, CDR2 FQNEAQ (reference sequence).

This clonotype was picked up many times. The genes are TRBV5-1 and TRBJ1-6; D call uncertain. The CDR3 runs 15 residues. Germline CDR1 reads SGHRS; CDR2 reads YFSETQ. The V end lost 5 bases, the J end lost 1 base, and 10 bases lay between the germline ends. The CDR3 sequence is CASSSEGSYNSPLHF. The CDR3 DNA follows: TGCGCCAGCAGTTCCGAAGGGTCCTATAATTCACCCCTCCACTTT.

This clonotype was seen many times. The V and J genes are TRBV6-1 and TRBJ1-2; D gene ambiguous. Trimming cost V 1 base and J 3 bases, with 12 bases left between them. The CDR3 is 15 amino acids. Germline values: CDR1 MNHNS, CDR2 SASEGT. CDR3 sequence: CASSEGVGTHYGYTF. The CDR3 DNA reads TGTGCCAGCAGTGAAGGAGTAGGCACACACTATGGCTACACCTTC.

The sample holds many counts of this clonotype. The chain links TRBV28 to TRBJ2-7, with D perhaps TRBD2 (6 bases). The V gene lost 6 bases and the J gene lost 7 bases, with 25 bases spanning the gap. This CDR3 spans 16 amino acids. Germline CDR1 MDHEN, CDR2 SYDVKM. The CDR3 coding sequence is TGTGCCAGCAGCCGTGCTAGCGACTATAACGTCGGGGAGCAGTACTTC. It yields the protein CASSRASDYNVGEQYF.

The chain uses TRBV29-1 and TRBJ2-1; D is undetermined. Germline-derived CDR1 and CDR2 are SQVTM and ANQGSEA. The CDR3 covers 11 residues. The V end lost 3 bases, the J end lost 6 bases, and 6 bases lay between the germline ends. Here the CDR3 reads CSVEIINEQFF. The CDR3 DNA reads TGCAGCGTTGAGATTATCAATGAGCAGTTCTTC.

This clonotype came up many times. This chain joins TRBV30 and TRBJ2-5; the D gene could be TRBD1 or TRBD2 (5 bases each). Trimming removed 2 bases from V and 2 bases from J, with 6 bases in between. In germline, CDR1 is GTSNPN, CDR2 SVGIG (reference sequence). The CDR3 totals 12 residues. CDR3 amino acids: CAWSWGQETQYF. The CDR3 region has the DNA TGTGCCTGGAGTTGGGGGCAAGAGACCCAGTACTTC.

This clonotype came up a few times. The junction departs from germline at one end; a sequencing error may be responsible. V is TRBV20-1 and J is TRBJ2-7; D is undetermined. Germline V gene data show CDR1 as DFQATT and CDR2 as SNEGSKA (reference sequence). The CDR3 contains 13 residues. The CDR3 spells CSASKPRSYEQHF. CDR3 sequence (DNA): TGCAGTGCTAGTAAGCCTCGCTCCTACGAGCAGCACTTC.

The table lists this clonotype with many counts. The CDR3 region is CAWSGLKKNIQYF. CDR3 DNA sequence: TGTGCCTGGTCAGGACTAAAGAAAAACATTCAGTACTTC. The V call is TRBV30, the J call TRBJ2-4; a possible D gene is TRBD2 (6 bases). Trimming pared 5 bases from V and 4 bases from J, leaving 12 bases between. Germline lookup yields CDR1 GTSNPN and CDR2 SVGIG (reference sequence). This CDR3 has 13 residues. The complete variable domain, with remaining parts taken from reference TRBV30 and TRBJ2-4, reads SQTIHQWPATLVQPVGSPLSLECTVEGTSNPNLYWYRQAAGRGLQLLFYSVGIGQISSEVPQNLSASRPQDRQFILSSKKLLLSDSGFYLCAWSGLKKNIQYFGAGTRLSVL.

Regarding this clonotype: A junction end diverges from the germline sequence, so it may reflect a read error. V is TRBV30 and J is TRBJ2-7, with a possible D match to TRBD1 (6 bases). The V gene's germline CDR1 is GTSNPN and CDR2 SVGIG (reference sequence). The CDR3 runs 14 residues. The CDR3 DNA reads TGTGCCTGGAGTGTCGGGACACTCTCCAACGAGCAGTACTTC. Translating it yields CAWSVGTLSNEQYF.

This clonotype was seen a handful of times. The gene calls are TRBV5-1 and TRBJ1-1; D remains ambiguous. Deletions cut 1 base from V and 0 bases from J, with 7 bases between. CDR1 SGHRS and CDR2 YFSETQ come from the germline V gene. The CDR3 runs 14 residues. CDR3 DNA sequence: TGCGCCAGCAGCTTGCAGATTATGAACACTGAAGCTTTCTTT. Translating it yields CASSLQIMNTEAFF.